These 5 T cell receptor beta chains originate from one sample sequenced in a study of cytomegalovirus exposure and HLA in healthy donors. 13 Jbeta primers and 60 Vbeta primers were used for the PCR. Data came from immunoSEQ multiplex PCR; TCRdb stores just in-frame clones and leaves some out. Recorded here are some 89,000 clones; the top ten clones represent roughly 3.4%. Sequencing input: PBMCs. The receptors originated from a woman between 25 and 40 years old in good health and CMV-seronegative.

V and J are TRBV2 and TRBJ1-2, with TRBD1 as a possible D gene (6 bases). The CDR3 contains 14 residues. V was pared by 4 bases and J by 2 bases, with 11 bases between. CDR1 is SNHLY and CDR2 is FYNNEI in the germline V gene. The CDR3 sequence is CASSGGHQNYGYTF. The CDR3 DNA reads TGTGCCAGCAGTGGGGGACATCAAAACTATGGCTACACCTTC.

This chain connects TRBV7-8 to TRBJ1-1; D gene ambiguous. V was trimmed by 2 bases and J by 1 base, leaving 5 bases between them. The CDR3 totals 13 residues. Looked up from germline, CDR1 is SGHVS and CDR2 is FQNEAQ. The CDR3 DNA follows: TGTGCCAGCAGCTTACCCGGGAACACTGAAGCTTTCTTT. Its translation is CASSLPGNTEAFF.

V usage is TRBV19 and J usage is TRBJ2-7; 9 bases map to TRBD2. The CDR3 sequence is 13 residues long. The V and J ends lost 6 bases and 7 bases, in that order; junction bases with no gene match: 7. Per the germline V gene, CDR1 is LNHDA and CDR2 is SQIVND (reference sequence). CDR3: CASSVAGDREQYF. DNA of the CDR3: TGTGCCAGTAGCGTAGCGGGAGATCGGGAGCAGTACTTC.

V gene TRBV5-5 combines with J gene TRBJ2-1; the match to TRBD2 covers 8 bases. Germline CDR1 and CDR2: SGHKS and YYEKEE (reference sequence). J was trimmed by 0 bases and V by 1 base; bases with no gene match: 6. The CDR3 is 17 residues long. The CDR3 nucleotides are TGTGCCAGCAGCTTGCCCCTAGCGGGCCTCTCCTACAATGAGCAGTTCTTC. It codes for CASSLPLAGLSYNEQFF.

The CDR3 DNA reads TGTGCCAGCAGCCAAGGGCTGTCGACTGGAAACACCATATATTTT. Translation gives CASSQGLSTGNTIYF. V is TRBV4-2 and J is TRBJ1-3; the D is unclear. The V gene's germline CDR1 is LGHNA and CDR2 YNFKEQ. This CDR3 contains 15 residues. Trimming stripped 1 base from V and 2 bases from J, with 9 bases between.